This TCR beta chain appears in the sequencing data of a study of T-cell memory formation after mild COVID-19. The CDR3 sequence is 15 residues long. Trimming removed 5 bases from V and 0 bases from J; junction bases left unmatched: 5. In germline, CDR1 is SEHNR, CDR2 FQNEAQ (reference sequence). Findings and caveats of the study: Second-wave clones that peaked on day 37 lacked confirmed SARS-CoV-2 specificity. Within pre-infection memory, some responding clones were found, suggesting cross-reactive memory joined. Largely, contracting CD4+ clones fell within CM and EM, and contracting CD8+ clones within EMRA.

Points on this clonotype: The antigen is not known.

TCRdb reanalysed the 5' RACE reads using MiXCR and keeps one entry per CDR3 protein. In the table there are 350,000 to 450,000 distinct CDR3 sequences, around 14% of which are singletons. This TCR derives from a man aged 18 to 35 who had mild COVID-19 (a few samples of this study predate the infection). Cell type and time point are not known. The chain carries TRBV7-9 and TRBJ2-3; TRBD1 matches at 7 bases. Sequencing used PBMCs or a T cell subset sorted from them (not recorded which). CDR3 loop: CASSHPGQSTDTQYF. The CDR3 nucleotides read TGTGCCAGCAGCCATCCGGGACAGAGCACAGATACGCAGTATTTT.